This T cell receptor beta chain is from a study of vaccination effects on CD4 cells after COVID-19. ViraFEST used viral peptide pools to expand antigen-specific CD4+ T cells before sequencing. With roughly nine days of culture completed, CD4+ T cells were isolated. Vaccine recipients, nucleocapsid antibody negative, had no prior SARS-CoV-2 infection. Wells of roughly 2.1 million PBMC each were grown with roughly 10 IU/ml IL-2 and approximately 10 ug/ml peptides. About this clone itself: Antigen specificity is unknown.

This CDR3 is 14 amino acids long. J was trimmed by 9 bases and V by 5 bases; bases with no gene match: 9. Germline values: CDR1 MNHEY, CDR2 SVGEGT. Assay used: immunoSEQ multiplex PCR; TCRdb lists only in-frame clones, some missing. The sample contains more than 40,000 clones, 77% of which appear only once. The origin of this receptor is a human donor who received a COVID-19 vaccine. This rearrangement joins TRBV6-2 or TRBV6-3 to TRBJ2-5; 10 bases map to TRBD2. This material consisted of CD4+ T cells from PBMCs cultured with HCoV-NL63 spike peptides, taken before COVID-19 vaccination. The DNA for the CDR3 is TGTGCCAGCAGTCGAGCTAGCGGGGGTACGTCCCAGTACTTC. Translated: CASSRASGGTSQYF.